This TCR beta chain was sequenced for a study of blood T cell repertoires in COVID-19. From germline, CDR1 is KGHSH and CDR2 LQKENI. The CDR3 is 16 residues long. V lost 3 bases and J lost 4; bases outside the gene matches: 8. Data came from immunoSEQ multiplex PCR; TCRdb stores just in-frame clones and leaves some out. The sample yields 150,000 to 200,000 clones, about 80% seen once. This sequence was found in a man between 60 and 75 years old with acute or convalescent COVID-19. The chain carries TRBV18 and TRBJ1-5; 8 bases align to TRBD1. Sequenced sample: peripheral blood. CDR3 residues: CASSPLQGAENQPQHF. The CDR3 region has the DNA TGTGCCAGCTCACCCCTCCAGGGGGCTGAAAATCAGCCCCAGCATTTT.